A single sample gave rise to the 12 T cell receptor beta chains below, sequenced in a study of blood T cell repertoires in COVID-19. Assay used: immunoSEQ multiplex PCR; TCRdb lists only in-frame clones, some missing. This sample has fewer than 120,000 clones, with approximately 80% found just once. The sample taken for sequencing was peripheral blood. These receptors were taken from a woman aged 55-69 years with acute or convalescent COVID-19.

This sequence joins TRBV13 and TRBJ2-1; D is perhaps TRBD2 (6 bases). CDR3 length: 16 residues. Trimming removed 3 bases at V and 0 bases at J, with 12 bases between. CDR1 is PRHDT and CDR2 is FYEKMQ in the germline V gene (reference sequence). The CDR3, as DNA: TGTGCCAGCAGCTTTGTACCCGGGGGCTCCTACAATGAGCAGTTCTTC. This sequence encodes CASSFVPGGSYNEQFF. The full variable domain, with the rest looked up from reference TRBV13 and TRBJ2-1, is AAGVIQSPRHLIKEKRETATLKCYPIPRHDTVYWYQQGPGQDPQFLISFYEKMQSDKGSIPDRFSAQQFSDYHSELNMSSLELGDSALYFCASSFVPGGSYNEQFFGPGTRLTVL.

This rearrangement joins TRBV6-5 to TRBJ1-4; perhaps TRBD1 as D (5 bases). The germline gives CDR1 MNHEY, CDR2 SVGAGI. Trimming pared 7 bases from V and 4 bases from J, leaving 10 bases between. CDR3 size: 13 residues. CDR3 nucleotide sequence: TGTGCCAGCACCGAGGGACTTAATGAAAAACTGTTTTTT. This gives the protein CASTEGLNEKLFF.

V is TRBV7-2 and J is TRBJ2-3, with TRBD2 identical over 13 bases. Germline CDR1 is SGHTA and CDR2 is FQGNSA. The CDR3 spans 18 residues. Unmatched junction bases numbered 8, after V lost 5 bases and J lost 0 bases. In nucleotides, the CDR3 is TGTGCCAGCAGCCTGCGACTAGCGGGGGGATACAGCACAGATACGCAGTATTTT. Translation: CASSLRLAGGYSTDTQYF.

V usage is TRBV5-1 and J usage is TRBJ2-3, with TRBD1 as a possible D gene (6 bases). Deletions cut 4 bases from V and 0 bases from J, with 12 bases between. Germline values: CDR1 SGHRS, CDR2 YFSETQ. The CDR3 length is 15 residues. CDR3: CASSHRDLSTDTQYF. The DNA of the CDR3 is TGCGCCAGCAGCCACAGGGATCTCAGCACAGATACGCAGTATTTT.

The chain carries TRBV7-9 and TRBJ1-4; D call uncertain. The CDR3 is made up of 13 amino acids. The germline V and J ends were trimmed by 6 bases and 4 bases, with 9 bases remaining between them. The germline V gene has CDR1 SEHNR and CDR2 FQNEAQ (reference sequence). The CDR3 DNA reads as TGTGCCAGCAGGAGAAGTGGTAATGAAAAACTGTTTTTT. This sequence encodes CASRRSGNEKLFF.

The chain recombines TRBV7-8 with TRBJ1-5, with 9 bases that match TRBD1. CDR3 length: 13 amino acids. CDR1 and CDR2 (germline): SGHVS, FQNEAQ. Unmatched junction bases numbered 1, after V lost 5 bases and J lost 5 bases. The CDR3 DNA reads as TGTGCCAGCAGCCGACAGGGGGATCAGCCCCAGCATTTT. Protein sequence: CASSRQGDQPQHF.

V and J are TRBV12-3 or TRBV12-4 and TRBJ1-1; tentatively, D is TRBD1 (5 bases). This CDR3 has 13 residues. Trimming removed 6 bases from V and 1 base from J, with 9 bases in between. The CDR3 spells CASSVQENTEAFF. As DNA, the CDR3 is TGTGCCAGCAGCGTACAGGAGAACACTGAAGCTTTCTTT.

The rearrangement links TRBV4-3 to TRBJ1-4, with 10 bases matching TRBD1. Germline CDR1 reads LGHNA; CDR2 reads YSLEER. V lost 4 bases, J lost 7 bases, and 3 bases stayed unmatched. The CDR3 length is 14 residues. This CDR3 reads CASSRTGGGEKLFF. The CDR3 bases are TGCGCCAGCAGCCGGACAGGGGGAGGTGAAAAACTGTTTTTT.

The CDR3 reads CASSEGQGGTEAFF. The CDR3 DNA sequence: TGTGCCAGCAGCGAGGGACAGGGGGGCACTGAAGCTTTCTTT. The rearrangement links TRBV9 to TRBJ1-1, with TRBD1 matching 11 bases. V dropped 3 bases and J dropped 4; count of bases not matched to a gene: 2. The CDR3 loop spans 14 amino acids. Germline lookup yields CDR1 SGDLS and CDR2 YYNGEE.

This chain links TRBV9 with TRBJ2-1; TRBD2 matches 10 bases. This CDR3 comprises 16 residues. CDR1 is SGDLS, CDR2 YYNGEE, per germline. J gave up 7 bases and V 0 bases, and 7 bases lay outside the gene matches. CDR3 loop: CASSVDQGLAANEQFF. CDR3 sequence (DNA): TGTGCCAGCAGCGTAGATCAAGGACTAGCGGCAAATGAGCAGTTCTTC. Variable domain in full (rest from reference TRBV9 and TRBJ2-1): DSGVTQTPKHLITATGQRVTLRCSPRSGDLSVYWYQQSLDQGLQFLIQYYNGEERAKGNILERFSAQQFPDLHSELNLSSLELGDSALYFCASSVDQGLAANEQFFGPGTRLTVL.

The chain has TRBV4-3 and TRBJ2-7; 7 bases match TRBD1. CDR3 size: 13 residues. V lost 3 bases and J lost 5; bases outside the gene matches: 4. Germline V gene data show CDR1 as LGHNA and CDR2 as YSLEER. The CDR3 DNA reads TGCGCCAGCAGCCAGGAGACAGGGCACGAGCAGTACTTC. It specifies CASSQETGHEQYF.

This clone was recorded only once. This sequence joins TRBV27 and TRBJ2-3, with a weak D call TRBD2 (5 bases). This CDR3 region has 15 residues. V was clipped by 0 bases and J by 6 bases, with 13 bases between them. Germline CDR1 and CDR2: MNHEY and SMNVEV (reference sequence). The CDR3 spells CASSLSLAWMDTQYF. In nucleotides, the CDR3 is TGTGCCAGCAGTTTATCGTTAGCGTGGATGGATACGCAGTATTTT.